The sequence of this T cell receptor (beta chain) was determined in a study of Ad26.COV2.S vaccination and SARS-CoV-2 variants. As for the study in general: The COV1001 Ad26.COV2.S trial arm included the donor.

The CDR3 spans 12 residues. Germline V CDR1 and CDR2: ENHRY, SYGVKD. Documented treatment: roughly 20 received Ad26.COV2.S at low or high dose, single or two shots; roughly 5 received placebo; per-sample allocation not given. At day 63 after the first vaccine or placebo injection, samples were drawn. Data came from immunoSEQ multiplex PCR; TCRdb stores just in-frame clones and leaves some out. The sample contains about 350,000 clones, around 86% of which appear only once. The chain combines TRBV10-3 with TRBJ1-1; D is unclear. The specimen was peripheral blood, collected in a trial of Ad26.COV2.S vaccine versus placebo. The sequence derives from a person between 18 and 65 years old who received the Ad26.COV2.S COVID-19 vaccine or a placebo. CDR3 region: CEDGRMNTEAFF. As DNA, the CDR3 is TGTGAGGACGGAAGGATGAACACTGAAGCTTTCTTT.